This T cell receptor (beta chain) was profiled in a study of shared clonotypes between healthy human individuals. Findings of the study overall: Rarefaction analysis demonstrated incomplete sorted-subset sequencing notwithstanding large depth.

About this clone: Its antigen remains unknown. This sample includes further DNA sequences coding for the same CDR3.

The germline gives CDR1 ENHRY, CDR2 SYGVKD. The germline V and J ends were trimmed by 0 bases and 1 base, with 6 bases remaining between them. The CDR3 runs to 15 residues. Method: immunoSEQ multiplex PCR; TCRdb's copy keeps in-frame clones and lacks some. The data show about 1.1 million clones, approximately 75% seen once. This receptor was identified in a man aged 18 to 29 in good health. Some clones in this sample may be carry-over from other donors' samples. The chain recombines TRBV10-3 with TRBJ2-2, with D tentatively TRBD2 (5 bases). Sequences were obtained from memory CD4+ T cells from PBMCs. Stated subset: CD45RA-negative fraction. This CDR3 is CAISESSGNTGELFF. The CDR3 DNA sequence: TGTGCCATCAGTGAGTCAAGCGGGAACACCGGGGAGCTGTTTTTT.